This passage covers 26 T cell receptor beta chains from one sample sequenced in a study of blood T cell repertoires in COVID-19 (dated by TCRdb to 2018 to 2021). The protocol used for the library was the immunoSEQ multiplex PCR assay. TCRdb retrieved this table from immuneACCESS and kept in-frame rearrangements only. Not all clones are present; in checked studies, unresolved V genes account for under half, and no reason is known for the remainder. A total of 80,000 to 100,000 clones appear in this sample, around 86% of them only once. The top ten clones comprise approximately 10% of the sample. Sample: peripheral blood. These TCRs come from a man aged 50 to 60 with acute or convalescent COVID-19.

This rearrangement joins TRBV27 to TRBJ1-6; no definite D call. The length of the CDR3 is 13 residues. V lost 0 bases and J 9 bases, leaving 6 bases between the germline ends. Per germline, CDR1 MNHEY and CDR2 SMNVEV (reference sequence). The CDR3 loop is CASSLSSSSPLHF. For the CDR3, the DNA is TGTGCCAGCAGTTTATCCTCCTCTTCACCCCTCCACTTT.

The chain is built from TRBV19 and TRBJ1-1, with 8 bases matching TRBD1. V shed 5 bases, J shed 0 bases, and the junction held 11 bases outside the gene matches. Germline V CDR1 and CDR2: LNHDA, SQIVND (reference sequence). The CDR3 length is 17 residues. CDR3 in DNA: TGTGCCAGTAGTGAGACAGGGGAGCATGCGATGAACACTGAAGCTTTCTTT. It codes for CASSETGEHAMNTEAFF.

This CDR3 is CASSTKLADNYNEQFF. CDR3 coding DNA: TGTGCCAGCAGCACCAAACTAGCGGATAACTACAATGAGCAGTTCTTC. The V call is TRBV3-1 (or the pseudogene TRBV3-2), the J call TRBJ2-1; TRBD2 aligns across 8 bases. V dropped 5 bases and J dropped 3; count of bases not matched to a gene: 9. The CDR3 is made up of 16 amino acids. Germline CDR1 reads LGHDT; CDR2 reads YNNKEL (reference sequence).

The chain links TRBV3-1 (or the pseudogene TRBV3-2) to TRBJ2-2; 10 bases are a match to TRBD2. The CDR3 spans 15 residues. V gave up 4 bases and J gave up 5 bases; unmatched junction bases: 4. Germline V gene lookup returns CDR1 LGHDT and CDR2 YNNKEL (reference sequence). This CDR3 is CASSRLAGTTGELFF. Written as DNA, the CDR3 is TGTGCCAGCAGCCGACTAGCGGGTACGACCGGGGAGCTGTTTTTT.

The chain employs TRBV19 and TRBJ2-7; perhaps TRBD1 as D (5 bases). The CDR3 covers 15 residues. Looked up from germline, CDR1 is LNHDA and CDR2 is SQIVND (reference sequence). Trimming pared 5 bases from V and 2 bases from J, leaving 16 bases between. CDR3 sequence (DNA): TGTGCCAGTAGTCGGACATTCTCCGATACCTACGAGCAGTACTTC. Translating it yields CASSRTFSDTYEQYF.

The DNA of the CDR3 is TGTGCCATCAGTGAGTCTGCCCAGCGGAGCTACGAGCAGTACTTC. This encodes CAISESAQRSYEQYF. The chain couples TRBV10-3 to TRBJ2-7; D possibly corresponds to TRBD2 (5 bases). Deletions cut 0 bases from V and 3 bases from J, with 12 bases between. The CDR3 loop spans 15 amino acids. CDR1 and CDR2 from the germline V gene are ENHRY and SYGVKD.

The V and J genes are TRBV5-4 and TRBJ1-4; 8 bases are a match to TRBD1. The trim removed 0 bases at V and 3 bases at J, leaving 7 bases unmatched. Germline CDR1 and CDR2: SGHNT and YYREEE (reference sequence). The CDR3 runs to 17 residues. CDR3 loop: CASSLAPGGLSNEKLFF. CDR3 sequence (DNA): TGTGCCAGCAGCTTGGCGCCAGGGGGCTTGTCTAATGAAAAACTGTTTTTT.

The chain has TRBV6-1 and TRBJ1-2, with D tentatively TRBD1 (6 bases). The V gene lost 2 bases and the J gene lost 4 bases, with 17 bases spanning the gap. Looked up from germline, CDR1 is MNHNS and CDR2 is SASEGT. The CDR3 covers 16 residues. DNA for the CDR3: TGTGCCAGCAGTGAATCGGGGGGTGCCAGGGGCTATGGCTACACCTTC. This gives the protein CASSESGGARGYGYTF.

V gene TRBV20-1 combines with J gene TRBJ2-7; D remains ambiguous. V lost 7 bases and J 9 bases, leaving 16 bases between the germline ends. The length of the CDR3 is 11 residues. CDR1 and CDR2 (germline): DFQATT, SNEGSKA (reference sequence). CDR3 amino acids: CSGDFTGRQYF. Written as DNA, the CDR3 is TGCAGTGGCGATTTTACTGGTAGGCAGTACTTC.

The chain employs TRBV20-1 and TRBJ1-6; D might be TRBD1 (6 bases). The CDR3 covers 10 residues. V was trimmed by 5 bases and J by 14 bases, leaving 10 bases between them. Germline values: CDR1 DFQATT, CDR2 SNEGSKA (reference sequence). The CDR3 DNA sequence: TGCAGTGCTCGAAGGGGGACCCTCCACTTT. Translation gives CSARRGTLHF.

This chain links TRBV6-2 or TRBV6-3 with TRBJ2-1, with 10 bases that match TRBD2. This CDR3 spans 17 amino acids. CDR1 MNHEY and CDR2 SVGEGT come from the germline V gene. V was pared by 6 bases and J by 8 bases, with 16 bases of the junction left unmatched. In nucleotides, the CDR3 is TGTGCCAGCAGCCCTGGCTTCGGTACTAGCGGGAACTATGAGCAGTTCTTC. Protein product: CASSPGFGTSGNYEQFF.

CDR3 nucleotides: TGTGCCTGGAGTGAGGGGGTCAGGACCGGGGAGCTGTTTTTT. It encodes CAWSEGVRTGELFF. The chain couples TRBV30 to TRBJ2-2, with a tentative D call TRBD1 (6 bases). CDR1 is GTSNPN and CDR2 is SVGIG in the germline V gene (reference sequence). The CDR3 loop spans 14 amino acids. The V gene lost 1 base and the J gene lost 5 bases, with 11 bases spanning the gap.

V and J are TRBV9 and TRBJ2-1; the match to TRBD1 covers 7 bases. Germline loops: CDR1 SGDLS, CDR2 YYNGEE. With 3 bases clipped from V and 6 bases from J, the junction kept 0 bases outside the gene matches. This CDR3 is 12 amino acids long. The CDR3 DNA reads TGTGCCAGCAGCGCAGGGGGCAATGAGCAGTTCTTC. Its protein is CASSAGGNEQFF.

The CDR3 nucleotides read TGTGCCAGCTTGGGACAGCAGGGGAACACTGAAGCTTTCTTT. It codes for CASLGQQGNTEAFF. The chain carries TRBV18 and TRBJ1-1; 7 bases align to TRBD1. Per the germline V gene, CDR1 is KGHSH and CDR2 is LQKENI. V lost 7 bases and J lost 1; bases outside the gene matches: 6. The CDR3 is 14 residues long.

This chain joins TRBV7-8 and TRBJ1-4, with D hard to call. Germline CDR1 and CDR2: SGHVS and FQNEAQ. The CDR3 totals 15 residues. The ends were cut back, 2 bases at V and 2 bases at J, with 9 bases in the middle. The CDR3 loop is CASSLWRSTNEKLFF. The CDR3 DNA reads TGTGCCAGCAGCTTATGGAGGAGTACTAATGAAAAACTGTTTTTT.

This chain uses TRBV7-9 with TRBJ1-1; D remains ambiguous. Looked up from germline, CDR1 is SEHNR and CDR2 is FQNEAQ (reference sequence). This CDR3 contains 12 residues. V was cut by 7 bases and J by 1 base, with 7 bases left in between. The CDR3 loop is CASMAPNTEAFF. DNA of the CDR3: TGTGCCAGCATGGCACCGAACACTGAAGCTTTCTTT.

This sequence joins TRBV24-1 and TRBJ2-1; 9 nucleotides line up with TRBD2. The CDR3 spans 12 residues. Per germline, CDR1 KGHDR and CDR2 SFDVKD. V lost 10 bases to trimming and J lost 5 bases; unmatched junction nucleotides: 2. The DNA of the CDR3 is TGTGCCACGAGCGGGAGGAACAATGAGCAGTTCTTC. It is translated as CATSGRNNEQFF.

On this clone itself: One junction end disagrees with the germline gene, perhaps due to a read error. This chain links TRBV5-1 with TRBJ2-5; D uncertain. The CDR3 is 13 amino acids. Germline lookup yields CDR1 SGHRS and CDR2 YFSETQ. The CDR3 DNA sequence: TGCGCCAGCACCTTGAGTGGCAGAGAGACCCAGTACTTC. Residues: CASTLSGRETQYF.

The chain recombines TRBV19 with TRBJ1-1; TRBD1 aligns across 11 bases. This CDR3 comprises 16 residues. With V trimmed by 5 bases and J by 5 bases, 10 bases remained unmatched. Germline CDR1 is LNHDA and CDR2 is SQIVND (reference sequence). The CDR3 spells CASSPRTGGAGTEAFF. The CDR3 DNA reads TGTGCCAGTAGTCCCCGGACAGGGGGCGCGGGTACTGAAGCTTTCTTT.

The chain is built from TRBV15 and TRBJ1-2; D uncertain. Trimming took 0 bases from V and 4 from J, leaving 9 bases between them. This CDR3 contains 14 residues. Germline-derived CDR1 and CDR2 are LNHNV and YYDKDF (reference sequence). The chain's CDR3 is CATSRDQTPYGYTF. CDR3 nucleotides: TGTGCCACCAGCAGAGACCAGACACCCTATGGCTACACCTTC.

The chain combines TRBV5-1 with TRBJ2-7, with 7 bases matching TRBD2. V gave up 1 base and J gave up 3 bases; unmatched junction bases: 4. Per germline, CDR1 SGHRS and CDR2 YFSETQ. This CDR3 spans 14 amino acids. In DNA, the CDR3 is TGCGCCAGCAGCTTGCTAGCGGAAGGCTACGAGCAGTACTTC. Encoded protein: CASSLLAEGYEQYF. Full variable domain (remainder filled in from reference TRBV5-1 and TRBJ2-7): KAGVTQTPRYLIKTRGQQVTLSCSPISGHRSVSWYQQTPGQGLQFLFEYFSETQRNKGNFPGRFSGRQFSNSRSEMNVSTLELGDSALYLCASSLLAEGYEQYFGPGTRLTVT.

This sequence joins TRBV7-9 and TRBJ1-1; 7 bases align to TRBD1. The V and J ends lost 6 bases and 2 bases, in that order; junction bases with no gene match: 9. Germline assignment: CDR1 SEHNR and CDR2 FQNEAQ (reference sequence). There are 15 residues in the CDR3. CDR3 bases: TGTGCCAGCAGTCCAGGACAGGACTTAAACACTGAAGCTTTCTTT. As protein: CASSPGQDLNTEAFF.

The rearrangement uses TRBV2 and TRBJ2-7; 8 nucleotides line up with TRBD1. The ends lost 6 bases at V and 3 bases at J; junction bases unmatched: 7. Germline-derived CDR1 and CDR2 are SNHLY and FYNNEI. This CDR3 has 14 amino acids. DNA of the CDR3: TGTGCCAGCAGCTTCGGACAGGGACTCTACGAGCAGTACTTC. Its translation is CASSFGQGLYEQYF.

This chain connects TRBV19 to TRBJ2-1, with TRBD2 matching 13 bases. The CDR3 extends over 15 amino acids. Looked up from germline, CDR1 is LNHDA and CDR2 is SQIVND (reference sequence). J lost 4 bases, V lost 6 bases, and 3 bases had no gene match. DNA of the CDR3: TGTGCCAGTAGCAGGACTAGCGGGGGTTACAATGAGCAGTTCTTC. Protein sequence: CASSRTSGGYNEQFF.

This clone was counted ten times or more. The chain combines TRBV11-2 with TRBJ2-2; D unclear. Per germline, CDR1 SGHAT and CDR2 FQNNGV. This CDR3 is built from 14 residues. Between the trimmed V and J ends, which lost 5 bases and 7 bases, there was a span of 14 bases. CDR3 in DNA: TGTGCCAGCAGCCCGAGGCGAGCTCTCGGGGAGCTGTTTTTT. Protein product: CASSPRRALGELFF. The full variable domain, rest sourced from reference TRBV11-2 and TRBJ2-2, is EAGVAQSPRYKIIEKRQSVAFWCNPISGHATLYWYQQILGQGPKLLIQFQNNGVVDDSQLPKDRFSAERLKGVDSTLKIQPAKLEDSAVYLCASSPRRALGELFFGEGSRLTVL.

This rearrangement joins TRBV20-1 to TRBJ2-7; D gene ambiguous. Germline CDR1 and CDR2: DFQATT and SNEGSKA (reference sequence). V was cut by 1 base and J by 7 bases, with 8 bases left in between. The CDR3 extends over 11 amino acids. The CDR3 DNA reads TGCAGTGCTAGAGGCGTCCGGGAGCAGTACTTC. Translated, it gives CSARGVREQYF.